The 11 T cell receptor beta chains below come from one sample, sequenced in a study of blood T cell repertoires in COVID-19. Repertoires were generated with immunoSEQ multiplex PCR, while TCRdb's copy carries only in-frame clones and drops some. The sample includes some 96,000 clones, about 80% of them seen just once. The sequencing input was peripheral blood. The source of these receptors is a woman in her 70s with acute or convalescent COVID-19.

This clone was seen more than once but under ten times. The V gene is TRBV9, the J gene TRBJ1-4; the D gene is possibly TRBD1 (6 bases). The CDR3 has 15 residues. Germline V gives CDR1 SGDLS, CDR2 YYNGEE. Trimming stripped 3 bases from V and 5 bases from J, with 14 bases between. The CDR3 region has the DNA TGTGCCAGCAGCGGGTCCGGGACACCAAATGAAAAACTGTTTTTT. Residues: CASSGSGTPNEKLFF.

This clone was counted only a few times. The chain uses TRBV7-3 and TRBJ1-1; maybe TRBD1 (5 bases). CDR1 and CDR2 (germline): SGHTA, FQGTGA. The germline V and J ends were trimmed by 0 bases and 6 bases, with 14 bases remaining between them. CDR3 length: 15 amino acids. CDR3 sequence: CASSLTRQGWAEAFF. CDR3 nucleotides: TGTGCCAGCAGCTTAACCCGCCAGGGATGGGCTGAAGCTTTCTTT.

The chain has TRBV7-9 and TRBJ1-1; TRBD1 might be the D (5 bases). V was pared by 5 bases and J by 5 bases, with 15 bases between. The CDR3 covers 14 residues. Germline V CDR1 and CDR2: SEHNR, FQNEAQ (reference sequence). The CDR3 sequence: CASSHWGDRTEAFF. The DNA for the CDR3 is TGTGCCAGCAGCCATTGGGGGGACCGAACTGAAGCTTTCTTT.

This chain uses TRBV30 with TRBJ2-3; 13 bases fit TRBD2. The ends lost 3 bases at V and 3 bases at J; junction bases unmatched: 6. The CDR3 runs to 16 residues. Germline V gene data show CDR1 as GTSNPN and CDR2 as SVGIG (reference sequence). The CDR3 region is CAWSQPTSGGTDTQYF. CDR3 DNA: TGTGCCTGGAGCCAACCGACTAGCGGGGGGACAGATACGCAGTATTTT.

Worth noting for this clone: The sample holds other DNA sequences that translate to the same CDR3. The genes are TRBV18 and TRBJ1-1, with D perhaps matching TRBD1 (5 bases). The CDR3 contains 14 residues. V gave up 1 base and J gave up 1 base, with 7 bases separating them. From germline, CDR1 is KGHSH and CDR2 LQKENI. CDR3 region: CASSPQTGNTEAFF. The DNA for the CDR3 is TGTGCCAGCTCACCACAAACAGGGAACACTGAAGCTTTCTTT.

CDR3 sequence: CASSPSDRVVEQYF. The CDR3 nucleotides read TGTGCCAGCAGTCCCTCGGACAGGGTGGTCGAGCAGTACTTC. This chain uses TRBV6-5 with TRBJ2-7; 8 bases match TRBD1. The CDR3 length is 14 residues. V lost 5 bases to trimming and J lost 6 bases; unmatched junction nucleotides: 9. Germline CDR1 MNHEY, CDR2 SVGAGI.

This chain joins TRBV2 and TRBJ1-2, with no clear D. Germline V lookup: CDR1 SNHLY, CDR2 FYNNEI. The ends were cut back, 3 bases at V and 1 base at J, with 12 bases in the middle. The CDR3 length is 15 residues. In DNA form, the CDR3 reads TGTGCCAGCAGTGATCGGACTGTCGTTAACTATGGCTACACCTTC. It encodes CASSDRTVVNYGYTF.

This clone has just one count. The chain links TRBV2 to TRBJ2-7; 14 bases are a match to TRBD2. Germline CDR1 and CDR2: SNHLY and FYNNEI. This CDR3 region has 21 residues. J gave up 2 bases and V 6 bases, and 21 bases lay outside the gene matches. The CDR3 bases are TGTGCCAGCAGCCCCGACCTCTCCGGACTAGCGGGGGGCCCGAATACCTACGAGCAGTACTTC. This encodes CASSPDLSGLAGGPNTYEQYF.

The chain recombines TRBV2 with TRBJ1-1; tentative D call: TRBD1 (6 bases). The CDR3 runs to 16 residues. From germline, CDR1 is SNHLY and CDR2 FYNNEI. V gave up 1 base and J gave up 5 bases, with 17 bases separating them. CDR3 bases: TGTGCCAGCAGTGAAGGGGCAGGGGCGGGTCGTACTGAAGCTTTCTTT. Its translation is CASSEGAGAGRTEAFF.

This rearrangement joins TRBV7-8 to TRBJ2-1; D call uncertain. V dropped 4 bases and J dropped 4 bases, with 14 bases sitting between them. Germline lookup yields CDR1 SGHVS and CDR2 FQNEAQ. The CDR3 is 15 residues long. The CDR3 coding sequence is TGTGCCAGCAGCTACGGGTATCAACAATACAATGAGCAGTTCTTC. Amino acid sequence: CASSYGYQQYNEQFF.

V and J are TRBV9 and TRBJ1-3, with TRBD1 identical over 8 bases. This CDR3 is built from 17 residues. The J segment lost 0 bases and the V segment lost 4 bases, leaving 9 bases of the junction unmatched. Germline V gene lookup returns CDR1 SGDLS and CDR2 YYNGEE. CDR3 DNA sequence: TGTGCCAGCAGCACCCGGACAGGGTTGAGCTCTGGAAACACCATATATTTT. This sequence encodes CASSTRTGLSSGNTIYF.